This T cell receptor beta chain was sequenced during a study of T-cell reconstitution after alpha-beta-depleted transplantation in children. Study-wide results and limits: From surviving recipient T cells and thymic progenitors came the high day-60 TCRbeta diversity observed in some patients. Newly produced T cells mostly accounted for T-cell counts and diversity one year post-transplant.

Unique molecular identifiers were built into the TCRbeta library. A single record per CDR3 protein comes from TCRdb applying MiXCR to the PCR reads. This sample has about 980,000 distinct CDR3 sequences, with around 30% found just once. Turning to this clonotype: The antigen remains unidentified.

CDR3 size: 15 residues. Per the germline V gene, CDR1 is DFQATT and CDR2 is SNEGSKA (reference sequence). The V and J ends lost 2 bases and 2 bases respectively, with 14 bases between them. The sequence came from a boy in the first two years of life who had a stem cell transplant for SCID, so the T cells may come from the graft donor. The starting material was PBMCs, mostly from graft donor cells, obtained 360 days after TCRalphabeta/CD19-depleted stem cell transplant. The chain recombines TRBV20-1 with TRBJ2-3; the D gene is possibly TRBD1 (5 bases). In DNA form, the CDR3 reads TGCAGTGCTAGACATGACAGCCATTACACAGATACGCAGTATTTT. Its protein is CSARHDSHYTDTQYF.